This record concerns one T cell receptor beta chain sequence. The data stem from a study of human T cells and chemical hapten exposure. The overall study: The study sensitized with 2% DPC on a 2 cm by 2 cm patch of upper inner arm skin. The cohort included alopecia areata under or over 50% scalp, totalis and universalis.

TCRdb passed the RACE reads through MiXCR, listing each CDR3 protein once. The table has 180,000 or so distinct CDR3 sequences, roughly 15% seen once; the top ten hold 1.5% to 2%. Time point here: patch test 1, 2 weeks after DPC sensitization. Treatment in this sample: therapeutic diphenylcyclopropenone sensitization with weekly scalp DPC. At every patch-test visit, blood was drawn before the patch test was applied. Every donor had alopecia and was 18 to 70 years old; all were suitable for DPC. The sequences come from whole blood, collected in connection with sensitization to the hapten diphenylcyclopropenone (DPC). This TCR derives from a woman aged 30 to 39 with alopecia areata. Some clones in this sample may be carry-over from other donors' samples.

CDR3 sequence: CAWSSSGSSYNEQFF. DNA of the CDR3: TGTGCCTGGAGTTCGAGCGGGAGCTCCTACAATGAGCAGTTCTTC. The chain joins TRBV30 to TRBJ2-1; the match to TRBD2 covers 8 bases. Germline V lookup: CDR1 GTSNPN, CDR2 SVGIG (reference sequence). Trimming cost V 2 bases and J 0 bases; bases outside gene matches: 3. The CDR3 runs 15 residues.